A selection of T cell receptor beta chains follows, all from one sample in a study of cytomegalovirus exposure and HLA in healthy donors. The repertoire was sequenced with immunoSEQ multiplex PCR; TCRdb's copy has only in-frame clones and lacks some. The table lists around 76,000 clones, 78% of them singletons. Source material: PBMCs. The receptors come from a woman between 40 and 55 years old in good health and CMV-seropositive. Both conserved end residues are part of each CDR3. Fields, in order: D gene, V gene, J gene, clone size, CDR3 protein, CDR3 DNA. The D gene is left open where the match is weak. Size is stated for part of the rows, as once, few or many counts, or as a class when the clone is expanded.

d_gene: TRBD1
v_gene: TRBV5-4
j_gene: TRBJ1-6
abundance: NA
CDR3aa: CASSPQGDNSPLHF
CDR3nt: TGTGCCAGCAGCCCACAGGGGGATAATTCACCCCTCCACTTT

d_gene: NA
v_gene: TRBV4-1
j_gene: TRBJ1-4
abundance: NA
CDR3aa: CASSQDPGYDEKLFF
CDR3nt: TGCGCCAGCAGCCAAGATCCGGGGTACGATGAAAAACTGTTTTTT

d_gene: TRBD1
v_gene: TRBV13
j_gene: TRBJ1-1
abundance: NA
CDR3aa: CASRRGLRSPEAFF
CDR3nt: TGTGCCAGCAGAAGGGGGCTGCGGTCTCCTGAAGCTTTCTTT

d_gene: TRBD1
v_gene: TRBV7-3
j_gene: TRBJ1-6
abundance: once
CDR3aa: CASSPGQGANSPLHF
CDR3nt: TGTGCCAGCAGCCCGGGACAGGGGGCGAATTCACCCCTCCACTTT

d_gene: NA
v_gene: TRBV6-5
j_gene: TRBJ1-3
abundance: NA
CDR3aa: CASRETTGNTIYF
CDR3nt: TGTGCCAGCAGGGAGACCACTGGAAACACCATATATTTT

d_gene: NA
v_gene: TRBV28
j_gene: TRBJ1-2
abundance: NA
CDR3aa: CASSSWTQANYGYTF
CDR3nt: TGTGCCAGCAGTTCTTGGACACAAGCTAACTATGGCTACACCTTC

d_gene: TRBD1
v_gene: TRBV5-1
j_gene: TRBJ1-4
abundance: NA
CDR3aa: CASSSRQGTNEKLFF
CDR3nt: TGCGCCAGCAGCTCGCGACAGGGGACTAATGAAAAACTGTTTTTT

d_gene: NA
v_gene: TRBV5-1
j_gene: TRBJ1-1
abundance: NA
CDR3aa: CASSLWVGVNTEAFF
CDR3nt: TGCGCCAGCAGCTTGTGGGTAGGGGTAAACACTGAAGCTTTCTTT

d_gene: NA
v_gene: TRBV7-9
j_gene: TRBJ2-7
abundance: NA
CDR3aa: CASSSRVDEQYF
CDR3nt: TGTGCCAGCAGCTCCAGGGTCGACGAGCAGTACTTC

d_gene: NA
v_gene: TRBV28
j_gene: TRBJ1-2
abundance: NA
CDR3aa: CASKVANYGYTF
CDR3nt: TGTGCCAGCAAAGTAGCTAACTATGGCTACACCTTC

d_gene: NA
v_gene: TRBV7-8
j_gene: TRBJ2-5
abundance: NA
CDR3aa: CASSRDKETQYF
CDR3nt: TGTGCCAGCAGCCGGGACAAGGAGACCCAGTACTTC

d_gene: TRBD1
v_gene: TRBV19
j_gene: TRBJ1-1
abundance: NA
CDR3aa: CASNYRGTGRVAEAFF
CDR3nt: TGTGCCAGTAACTATAGAGGGACAGGGAGAGTGGCTGAAGCTTTCTTT

d_gene: NA
v_gene: TRBV18
j_gene: TRBJ2-1
abundance: NA
CDR3aa: CASSQTEANEQFF
CDR3nt: TGTGCCAGCTCACAGACAGAGGCTAATGAGCAGTTCTTC

d_gene: TRBD1
v_gene: TRBV11-2
j_gene: TRBJ1-2
abundance: NA
CDR3aa: CASSRDSYGYTF
CDR3nt: TGTGCCAGCAGTCGGGACAGCTATGGCTACACCTTC

d_gene: TRBD1
v_gene: TRBV11-2
j_gene: TRBJ2-7
abundance: NA
CDR3aa: CASRTTGDVYEQYF
CDR3nt: TGTGCCAGCAGAACCACAGGGGACGTCTACGAGCAGTACTTC

d_gene: TRBD1
v_gene: TRBV29-1
j_gene: TRBJ1-1
abundance: few
CDR3aa: CSVGTGMTEAFF
CDR3nt: TGCAGCGTAGGGACAGGGATGACTGAAGCTTTCTTT

d_gene: TRBD1
v_gene: TRBV7-9
j_gene: TRBJ2-1
abundance: NA
CDR3aa: CASSFRGQQRINEQFF
CDR3nt: TGTGCCAGCAGCTTCAGGGGACAGCAAAGGATCAATGAGCAGTTCTTC

d_gene: NA
v_gene: TRBV5-8
j_gene: TRBJ1-6
abundance: NA
CDR3aa: CASSLGGTPNSPLHF
CDR3nt: TGTGCCAGCAGCTTGGGTGGGACACCTAATTCACCCCTCCACTTT

d_gene: TRBD1
v_gene: TRBV4-1
j_gene: TRBJ2-7
abundance: NA
CDR3aa: CASSQDATGTYEQYF
CDR3nt: TGCGCCAGCAGCCAAGATGCGACAGGGACCTACGAGCAGTACTTC

d_gene: TRBD2
v_gene: TRBV10-3
j_gene: TRBJ2-1
abundance: NA
CDR3aa: CAIRGLADYNEQFF
CDR3nt: TGTGCCATCAGGGGACTAGCGGATTACAATGAGCAGTTCTTC

d_gene: TRBD2
v_gene: TRBV13
j_gene: TRBJ2-1
abundance: NA
CDR3aa: CASSLGLTSGGINEQFF
CDR3nt: TGTGCCAGCAGCTTAGGCTTGACTAGCGGGGGGATAAATGAGCAGTTCTTC

d_gene: TRBD2
v_gene: TRBV9
j_gene: TRBJ2-1
abundance: once
CDR3aa: CASSLGTSGTHEQFF
CDR3nt: TGTGCCAGCAGCCTAGGGACTAGCGGGACGCATGAGCAGTTCTTC

d_gene: NA
v_gene: TRBV4-3
j_gene: TRBJ1-1
abundance: NA
CDR3aa: CASSFTPNTEAFF
CDR3nt: TGCGCCAGCAGCTTTACTCCCAACACTGAAGCTTTCTTT

d_gene: TRBD1
v_gene: TRBV4-2
j_gene: TRBJ2-7
abundance: NA
CDR3aa: CASSQEEGTGGYEQYF
CDR3nt: TGTGCCAGCAGCCAAGAGGAGGGGACAGGGGGGTACGAGCAGTACTTC

d_gene: TRBD2
v_gene: TRBV6-5
j_gene: TRBJ2-4
abundance: few
CDR3aa: CASRPGLAVHIQYF
CDR3nt: TGTGCCAGCAGGCCGGGACTAGCGGTACACATTCAGTACTTC

d_gene: NA
v_gene: TRBV14
j_gene: TRBJ2-7
abundance: NA
CDR3aa: CASSYDSNAYEQYF
CDR3nt: TGTGCCAGCAGCTATGACAGCAACGCCTACGAGCAGTACTTC

d_gene: NA
v_gene: TRBV11-1
j_gene: TRBJ1-1
abundance: NA
CDR3aa: CASRRSGSGTEAFF
CDR3nt: TGTGCCAGCAGACGTTCAGGGTCCGGAACTGAAGCTTTCTTT

d_gene: NA
v_gene: TRBV28
j_gene: TRBJ1-2
abundance: NA
CDR3aa: CASSLSSPTFYTF
CDR3nt: TGTGCCAGCAGTTTATCCAGTCCGACTTTCTACACCTTC

d_gene: NA
v_gene: TRBV7-9
j_gene: TRBJ1-4
abundance: once
CDR3aa: CASSIDRREKLFF
CDR3nt: TGTGCCAGCAGCATCGACAGGCGCGAAAAACTGTTTTTT

d_gene: TRBD1
v_gene: TRBV6-1
j_gene: TRBJ1-2
abundance: NA
CDR3aa: CASRPGQDGYTF
CDR3nt: TGTGCCAGCAGACCCGGACAGGATGGCTACACCTTC

d_gene: NA
v_gene: TRBV9
j_gene: TRBJ2-5
abundance: NA
CDR3aa: CASSVGPNQETQYF
CDR3nt: TGTGCCAGCAGCGTAGGGCCCAACCAAGAGACCCAGTACTTC

d_gene: NA
v_gene: TRBV13
j_gene: TRBJ2-5
abundance: NA
CDR3aa: CASSRNRGLWETQYF
CDR3nt: TGTGCCAGCAGCCGAAACCGGGGTTTGTGGGAGACCCAGTACTTC

d_gene: TRBD1
v_gene: TRBV7-2
j_gene: TRBJ2-7
abundance: NA
CDR3aa: CASSFGQAVYEQYF
CDR3nt: TGTGCCAGCAGCTTCGGACAGGCCGTCTACGAGCAGTACTTC

d_gene: TRBD1
v_gene: TRBV7-6
j_gene: TRBJ2-7
abundance: NA
CDR3aa: CASSLSRQGVMQYF
CDR3nt: TGTGCCAGCAGCTTAAGCCGCCAGGGGGTCATGCAGTACTTC

d_gene: NA
v_gene: TRBV7-9
j_gene: TRBJ1-5
abundance: NA
CDR3aa: CASSLGQGGQPQHF
CDR3nt: TGTGCCAGCAGCTTAGGGCAGGGTGGGCAGCCCCAGCATTTT

d_gene: TRBD1
v_gene: TRBV28
j_gene: TRBJ1-2
abundance: NA
CDR3aa: CASSLGTGGGDYGYTF
CDR3nt: TGTGCCAGCAGTTTAGGGACAGGGGGAGGCGACTATGGCTACACCTTC

d_gene: NA
v_gene: TRBV7-6
j_gene: TRBJ2-2
abundance: NA
CDR3aa: CASRPTGLNTGELFF
CDR3nt: TGTGCCAGCCGACCCACAGGATTGAACACCGGGGAGCTGTTTTTT

d_gene: NA
v_gene: TRBV19
j_gene: TRBJ2-7
abundance: NA
CDR3aa: CASSIGYEQYF
CDR3nt: TGTGCCAGTAGTATAGGGTACGAGCAGTACTTC

d_gene: TRBD1
v_gene: TRBV14
j_gene: TRBJ1-1
abundance: few
CDR3aa: CASSQHRGLNTEAFF
CDR3nt: TGTGCCAGCAGCCAGCACAGGGGGCTTAACACTGAAGCTTTCTTT

d_gene: NA
v_gene: TRBV9
j_gene: TRBJ1-4
abundance: NA
CDR3aa: CASSVAGNSNEKLFF
CDR3nt: TGTGCCAGCAGCGTAGCAGGGAACTCTAATGAAAAACTGTTTTTT